The sequence of this T cell receptor beta chain was determined in a study of CD4 T cells in relation to SARS-CoV-2 and coronaviruses. Sequenced by immunoSEQ multiplex PCR; TCRdb stores in-frame clones only, minus some. Among about 59,000 clones listed, 86% were seen once. The unexposed donors gave CD4+ T cells in about 2011-2019, prior to COVID-19. J lost 5 bases, V lost 4 bases, and 14 bases had no gene match. CDR1 SGHRS and CDR2 YFSETQ come from the germline V gene. The CDR3 runs to 18 residues. The gene calls are TRBV5-1 and TRBJ2-1; 11 bases are a match to TRBD2. The TCR was taken from a human donor in good health. Source material: memory CD4+ T cells from PBMCs. CDR3 DNA sequence: TGCGCCAGCAGCCCTTACGGGCTAGCGGGGGGTGGGGACAATGAGCAGTTCTTC. Translated, it gives CASSPYGLAGGGDNEQFF.